This T cell receptor (beta chain) was identified in a study of T cell changes during pregnancy in multiple sclerosis. TCRdb's copy holds only in-frame clones and misses some; the assay was immunoSEQ multiplex PCR. The sample shows 40,000 to 60,000 clones, approximately 93% of them seen only once. The sample in question was CD4+ T cells from peripheral blood mononuclear cells, obtained in the first trimester of pregnancy. The TCR comes from a female donor with multiple sclerosis, enrolled in a pregnancy study.

As DNA, the CDR3 is TGTGCCAGCAGCGTAACGGCGGTCTGGAACTATGGCTACACCTTC. It yields the protein CASSVTAVWNYGYTF. This chain connects TRBV9 to TRBJ1-2; D not certain. Germline V gene lookup returns CDR1 SGDLS and CDR2 YYNGEE. There are 15 residues in the CDR3. Deletions cut 1 base from V and 2 bases from J, with 12 bases between.